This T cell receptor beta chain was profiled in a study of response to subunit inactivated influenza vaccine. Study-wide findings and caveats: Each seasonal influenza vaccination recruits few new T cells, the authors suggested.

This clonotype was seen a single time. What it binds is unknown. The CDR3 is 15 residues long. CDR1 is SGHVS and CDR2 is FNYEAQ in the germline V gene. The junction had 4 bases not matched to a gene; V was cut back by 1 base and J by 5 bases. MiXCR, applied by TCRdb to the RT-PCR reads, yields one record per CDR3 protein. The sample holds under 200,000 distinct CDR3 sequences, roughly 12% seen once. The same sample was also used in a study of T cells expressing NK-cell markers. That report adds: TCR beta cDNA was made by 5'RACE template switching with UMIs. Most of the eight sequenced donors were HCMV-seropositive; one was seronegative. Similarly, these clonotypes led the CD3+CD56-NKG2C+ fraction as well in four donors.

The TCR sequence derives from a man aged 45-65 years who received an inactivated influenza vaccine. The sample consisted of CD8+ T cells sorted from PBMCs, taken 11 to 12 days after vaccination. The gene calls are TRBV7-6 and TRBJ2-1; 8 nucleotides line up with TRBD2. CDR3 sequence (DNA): TGTGCCAGCAGCTTAGTGGGACTAGACCACAATGAGCAGTTCTTC. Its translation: CASSLVGLDHNEQFF. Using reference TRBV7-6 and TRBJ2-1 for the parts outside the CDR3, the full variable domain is GAGVSQSPRYKVTKRGQDVALRCDPISGHVSLYWYRQALGQGPEFLTYFNYEAQQDKSGLPNDRFSAERPEGSISTLTIQRTEQRDSAMYRCASSLVGLDHNEQFFGPGTRLTVL.